One and the same sample provided the 23 T cell receptor beta chains below, sequenced in a study of blood T cell repertoires in COVID-19. TCRdb's copy holds only in-frame clones and misses some; the assay was immunoSEQ multiplex PCR. Of tens of thousands of clones listed, 72% are singletons. The source material was peripheral blood. The receptors shown here come from a woman over 75 with acute or convalescent COVID-19.

The chain joins TRBV15 to TRBJ1-2; D not certain. Germline CDR1 and CDR2: LNHNV and YYDKDF (reference sequence). V lost 0 bases and J lost 8, with 13 bases in between. This CDR3 spans 14 amino acids. The CDR3 DNA is TGTGCCACCAGCAGAGATCTAGGGTCGGGAGGCTACACCTTC. Translation: CATSRDLGSGGYTF.

The chain has TRBV5-6 and TRBJ2-7; 11 positions match TRBD2. Germline V lookup: CDR1 SGHDT, CDR2 YYEEEE. With V trimmed by 4 bases and J by 7 bases, 7 bases remained unmatched. The CDR3 is 14 amino acids. CDR3 DNA: TGTGCCAGCAGCCTACTAGCGGGAGCAATAGAGCAGTACTTC. Protein sequence: CASSLLAGAIEQYF.

The chain uses TRBV6-1 and TRBJ2-7; 9 positions match TRBD1. Unmatched junction bases numbered 5, after V lost 2 bases and J lost 3 bases. The CDR3 loop spans 15 amino acids. Per germline, CDR1 MNHNS and CDR2 SASEGT. CDR3 in DNA: TGTGCCAGCAGTGAAATGACAGGGGGTAGCTACGAGCAGTACTTC. As protein: CASSEMTGGSYEQYF.

The gene calls are TRBV5-5 and TRBJ1-2, with a possible D match to TRBD1 (6 bases). The CDR3 sequence is 15 residues long. CDR1 and CDR2 from the germline V gene are SGHKS and YYEKEE (reference sequence). V dropped 4 bases and J dropped 3 bases, with 16 bases sitting between them. CDR3 residues: CASSVVGGADYGYTF. In DNA form, the CDR3 reads TGTGCCAGCAGCGTGGTTGGGGGCGCAGACTATGGCTACACCTTC.

This chain links TRBV28 with TRBJ2-2; D might be TRBD2 (6 bases). Trimming left V 5 bases short and J 1 base short, with 14 bases between. Germline loops: CDR1 MDHEN, CDR2 SYDVKM. The CDR3 sequence is 16 residues long. CDR3 in DNA: TGTGCCAGCAGTCTGGCCGGGACTGTGAACACCGGGGAGCTGTTTTTT. This gives the protein CASSLAGTVNTGELFF.

This chain uses TRBV12-3 or TRBV12-4 with TRBJ1-1; D may be TRBD1 (5 bases). The V end was cut by 8 bases, the J end by 1 base, with 11 bases between. The CDR3 runs to 13 residues. CDR3 region: CASLEGTNTEAFF. The CDR3 coding sequence is TGTGCCAGCCTGGAGGGGACGAACACTGAAGCTTTCTTT.

This clone showed up just a few times. The germline gene is not matched at one end of the junction; a read error may be the cause. This rearrangement joins TRBV7-7 to TRBJ2-2; D is perhaps TRBD2 (7 bases). Germline lookup yields CDR1 SSHAT and CDR2 FNYEAQ (reference sequence). The CDR3 runs to 17 residues. The CDR3 region is CASSLGGLAVNTGELFF. The CDR3, as DNA: TGTGCTAGCAGCTTAGGGGGGCTAGCGGTTAACACCGGGGAGCTGTTTTTT.

The chain combines TRBV5-1 with TRBJ2-1, with 12 bases lining up with TRBD2. J gave up 5 bases and V 4 bases, and 4 bases lay outside the gene matches. The CDR3 extends over 15 amino acids. In germline, CDR1 is SGHRS, CDR2 YFSETQ. CDR3 in DNA: TGCGCCAGCAGCCCAGGACTAGCGGGAAACAATGAGCAGTTCTTC. It specifies CASSPGLAGNNEQFF.

The chain links TRBV10-3 to TRBJ1-5; TRBD1 agrees at 7 bases. The CDR3 contains 14 residues. Germline V gene lookup returns CDR1 ENHRY and CDR2 SYGVKD. V was clipped by 5 bases and J by 3 bases; unmatched bases: 4. The CDR3 spells CAISSGTVNQPQHF. DNA for the CDR3: TGTGCCATCAGTTCCGGGACAGTCAATCAGCCCCAGCATTTT.

V and J are TRBV11-2 and TRBJ1-1; TRBD1 is a possible D gene (5 bases). This CDR3 region has 12 residues. Germline V CDR1 and CDR2: SGHAT, FQNNGV. V dropped 5 bases and J dropped 11 bases, with 15 bases sitting between them. DNA of the CDR3: TGTGCCAGCAGCCCTACAGGCTTGGGGGCTTTCTTT. This gives the protein CASSPTGLGAFF.

V is TRBV6-1 and J is TRBJ2-7, with D uncertain. Germline CDR1 MNHNS, CDR2 SASEGT. The V end lost 0 bases, the J end lost 0 bases, and 9 bases lay between the germline ends. The CDR3 runs 15 residues. The CDR3 protein is CASSEAKTASYEQYF. In DNA form, the CDR3 reads TGTGCCAGCAGTGAAGCGAAAACAGCCTCCTACGAGCAGTACTTC.

V usage is TRBV6-5 and J usage is TRBJ2-7; 10 nucleotides line up with TRBD2. CDR3 length equals 14 residues. Trimming cost V 6 bases and J 2 bases; bases outside gene matches: 4. CDR1 and CDR2 from the germline V gene are MNHEY and SVGAGI. The CDR3 loop is CASSRGTSAYEQYF. CDR3 DNA: TGTGCCAGCAGCCGAGGGACTAGCGCCTACGAGCAGTACTTC.

The chain has TRBV9 and TRBJ1-2, with D tentatively TRBD1 (5 bases). The germline V gene encodes CDR1 SGDLS and CDR2 YYNGEE. The CDR3 length is 14 residues. V was cut by 4 bases and J by 8 bases, with 18 bases left in between. The CDR3, as DNA: TGTGCCAGCAGCTCGAGCCCTTGGGGGGAGGGCTACACCTTC. Protein product: CASSSSPWGEGYTF.

The chain is built from TRBV6-2 or TRBV6-3 and TRBJ2-1; D may be TRBD2 (6 bases). Trimming pared 5 bases from V and 0 bases from J, leaving 14 bases between. The V gene's germline CDR1 is MNHEY and CDR2 SVGEGT. The CDR3 consists of 16 residues. Written as DNA, the CDR3 is TGTGCCAGCAGTCCAGTAGCGGTAAGCTCCTACAATGAGCAGTTCTTC. This gives the protein CASSPVAVSSYNEQFF.

The V and J genes are TRBV11-3 and TRBJ2-3, with D possibly TRBD1 on 6 matching bases. Trimming pared 5 bases from V and 0 bases from J, leaving 12 bases between. CDR3 length: 15 residues. Per the germline V gene, CDR1 is SGHNT and CDR2 is YENEEA. The CDR3 bases are TGTGCCAGCAGCCCACAGGGATATAGCACAGATACGCAGTATTTT. Translation: CASSPQGYSTDTQYF. Filled out from reference TRBV11-3 and TRBJ2-3, the complete variable domain reads EAGVVQSPRYKIIEKKQPVAFWCNPISGHNTLYWYLQNLGQGPELLIRYENEEAVDDSQLPKDRFSAERLKGVDSTLKIQPAELGDSAVYLCASSPQGYSTDTQYFGPGTRLTVL.

This clone was seen only a few times. The chain is built from TRBV19 and TRBJ2-5, with 11 positions matching TRBD1. The CDR3 loop spans 14 amino acids. Germline V lookup: CDR1 LNHDA, CDR2 SQIVND (reference sequence). V dropped 3 bases and J dropped 5; count of bases not matched to a gene: 2. In nucleotides, the CDR3 is TGTGCCAGTAGTATCAGGACAGGGGGCGAGACCCAGTACTTC. Encoded protein: CASSIRTGGETQYF.

This clone was found once. The chain has TRBV28 and TRBJ1-1; weak D call: TRBD1 (6 bases). V was shortened by 1 base and J by 5 bases, with 11 bases between the two germline ends. The CDR3 consists of 14 residues. Germline CDR1 reads MDHEN; CDR2 reads SYDVKM. CDR3 nucleotide sequence: TGTGCCAGCAGTTTATTACTAGGGGGAACTGAAGCTTTCTTT. As protein: CASSLLLGGTEAFF.

This clone was seen a few times. The rearrangement links TRBV18 to TRBJ1-1; 9 bases match TRBD1. Germline V CDR1 and CDR2: KGHSH, LQKENI. The CDR3 spans 15 residues. V lost 2 bases and J lost 1; bases outside the gene matches: 2. The CDR3 nucleotides are TGTGCCAGCTCACCAATGGGACAGGGGAACACTGAAGCTTTCTTT. Translating it yields CASSPMGQGNTEAFF. The full variable domain, completed using reference TRBV18 and TRBJ1-1, is NAGVMQNPRHLVRRRGQEARLRCSPMKGHSHVYWYRQLPEEGLKFMVYLQKENIIDESGMPKERFSAEFPKEGPSILRIQQVVRGDSAAYFCASSPMGQGNTEAFFGQGTRLTVV.

This clone was seen once. DNA of the CDR3: TGTGCCAGCAGCCGGGCGGGGTCTACCTACGAGCAGTACTTC. This sequence encodes CASSRAGSTYEQYF. The V gene is TRBV5-6, the J gene TRBJ2-7; weak D call: TRBD2 (6 bases). Germline V gene data show CDR1 as SGHDT and CDR2 as YYEEEE. V lost 4 bases to trimming and J lost 2 bases, with 13 bases between them. This CDR3 contains 14 residues.

The chain uses TRBV9 and TRBJ1-4, with 9 bases matching TRBD1. The CDR3 covers 15 residues. CDR1 is SGDLS and CDR2 is YYNGEE in the germline V gene. V shed 3 bases, J shed 6 bases, and the junction held 6 bases outside the gene matches. CDR3 in DNA: TGTGCCAGCAGCGCCCCGGGACAGGGTTATGAAAAACTGTTTTTT. It specifies CASSAPGQGYEKLFF. The full variable domain, with the rest looked up from reference TRBV9 and TRBJ1-4, is DSGVTQTPKHLITATGQRVTLRCSPRSGDLSVYWYQQSLDQGLQFLIQYYNGEERAKGNILERFSAQQFPDLHSELNLSSLELGDSALYFCASSAPGQGYEKLFFGSGTQLSVL.

The chain links TRBV28 to TRBJ1-2; 12 bases are shared with TRBD1. The CDR3 extends over 14 amino acids. Germline loops: CDR1 MDHEN, CDR2 SYDVKM. The junction had 4 bases not matched to a gene; V was cut back by 5 bases and J by 6 bases. The CDR3 coding sequence is TGTGCCAGCAGTCCGGGACAGGGGGCAGATGGCTACACCTTC. Amino acid sequence: CASSPGQGADGYTF.

In its sample, this clone was seen once. The chain has TRBV7-2 and TRBJ2-3; tentatively, D is TRBD2 (6 bases). Germline V CDR1 and CDR2: SGHTA, FQGNSA. The CDR3 extends over 15 amino acids. The germline V and J ends were trimmed by 2 bases and 2 bases, with 11 bases remaining between them. The CDR3 region has the DNA TGTGCCAGCAGCTTAACCGGGAGAGACACAGATACGCAGTATTTT. As protein: CASSLTGRDTDTQYF.

V and J are TRBV7-2 and TRBJ2-3, with D possibly matching TRBD2 (5 bases). Trimming removed 5 bases at V and 0 bases at J, with 12 bases between. The germline gives CDR1 SGHTA, CDR2 FQGNSA. There are 15 residues in the CDR3. The CDR3 spells CASSPRGTSTDTQYF. CDR3 coding DNA: TGTGCCAGCAGCCCCCGGGGTACTAGCACAGATACGCAGTATTTT.